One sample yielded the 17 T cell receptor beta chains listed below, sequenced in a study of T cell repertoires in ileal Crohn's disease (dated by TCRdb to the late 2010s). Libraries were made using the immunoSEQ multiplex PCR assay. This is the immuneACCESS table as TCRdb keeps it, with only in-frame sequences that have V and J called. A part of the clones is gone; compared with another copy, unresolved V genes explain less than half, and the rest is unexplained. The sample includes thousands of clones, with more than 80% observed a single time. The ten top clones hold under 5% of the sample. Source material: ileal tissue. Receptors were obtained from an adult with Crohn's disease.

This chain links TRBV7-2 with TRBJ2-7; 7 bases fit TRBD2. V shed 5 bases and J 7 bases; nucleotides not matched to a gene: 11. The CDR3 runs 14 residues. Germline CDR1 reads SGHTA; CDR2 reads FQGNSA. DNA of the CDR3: TGTGCCAGCAGCCGAGGCCAGGGAGCGGGGGAGCAGTACTTC. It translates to CASSRGQGAGEQYF.

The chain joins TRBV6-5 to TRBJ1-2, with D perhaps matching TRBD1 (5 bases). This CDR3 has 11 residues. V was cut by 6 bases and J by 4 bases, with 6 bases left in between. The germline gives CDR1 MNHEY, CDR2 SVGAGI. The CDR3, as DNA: TGTGCCAGCAGGACAGCCTATGGCTACACCTTC. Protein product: CASRTAYGYTF.

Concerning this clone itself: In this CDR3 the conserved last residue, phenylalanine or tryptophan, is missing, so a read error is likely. This chain's CDR3 is CASSSDRDGATQYL. The CDR3 bases are TGTGCCAGCAGCTCAGACAGGGACGGAGCTACGCAGTATCTT. The rearrangement links TRBV7-9 to TRBJ2-3; TRBD1 aligns across 7 bases. Germline values: CDR1 SEHNR, CDR2 FQNEAQ (reference sequence). With 4 bases clipped from V and 8 bases from J, the junction kept 9 bases outside the gene matches. The CDR3 spans 14 residues.

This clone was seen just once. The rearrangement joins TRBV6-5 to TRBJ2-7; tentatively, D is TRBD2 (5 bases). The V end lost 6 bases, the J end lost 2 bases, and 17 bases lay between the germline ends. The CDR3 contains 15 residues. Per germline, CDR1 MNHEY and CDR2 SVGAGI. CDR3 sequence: CASRTTPSIPYEQYF. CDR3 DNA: TGTGCCAGCAGGACTACACCTAGTATCCCCTACGAGCAGTACTTC.

The CDR3 DNA reads TGTGCCAGCAGCTTAACTAGCTTAGCAGATACGCAGTATTTT. This encodes CASSLTSLADTQYF. V and J are TRBV7-3 and TRBJ2-3; D is uncertain. Between the trimmed V and J ends, which lost 0 bases and 4 bases, there was a span of 8 bases. The germline V gene encodes CDR1 SGHTA and CDR2 FQGTGA. This CDR3 spans 14 amino acids.

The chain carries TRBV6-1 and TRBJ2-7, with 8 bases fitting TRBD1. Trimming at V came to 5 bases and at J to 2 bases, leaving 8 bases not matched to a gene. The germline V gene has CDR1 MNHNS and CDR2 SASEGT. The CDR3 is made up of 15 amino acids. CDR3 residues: CASSPGTGAPYEQYF. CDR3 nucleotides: TGTGCCAGCAGTCCGGGGACAGGCGCGCCCTACGAGCAGTACTTC.

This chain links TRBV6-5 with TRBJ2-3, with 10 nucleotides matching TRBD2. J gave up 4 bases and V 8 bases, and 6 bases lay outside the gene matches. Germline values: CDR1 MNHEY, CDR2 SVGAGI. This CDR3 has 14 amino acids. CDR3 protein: CASSASGSADTQYF. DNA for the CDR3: TGTGCCAGCTCGGCTAGCGGGAGTGCAGATACGCAGTATTTT.

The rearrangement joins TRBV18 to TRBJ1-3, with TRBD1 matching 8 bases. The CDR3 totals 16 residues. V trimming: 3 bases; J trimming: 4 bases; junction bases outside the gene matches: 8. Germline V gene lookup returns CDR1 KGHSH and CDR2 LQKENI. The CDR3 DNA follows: TGTGCCAGCTCACCTGGACAGGGTATGCCCGGAAACACCATATATTTT. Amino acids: CASSPGQGMPGNTIYF.

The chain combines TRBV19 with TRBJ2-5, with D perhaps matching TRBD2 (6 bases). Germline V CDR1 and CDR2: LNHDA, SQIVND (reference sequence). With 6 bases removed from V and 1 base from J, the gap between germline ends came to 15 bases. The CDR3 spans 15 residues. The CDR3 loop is CASRRGGALQETQYF. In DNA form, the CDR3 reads TGTGCCAGTAGAAGGGGCGGGGCCCTCCAAGAGACCCAGTACTTC. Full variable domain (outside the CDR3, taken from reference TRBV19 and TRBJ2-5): DGGITQSPKYLFRKEGQNVTLSCEQNLNHDAMYWYRQDPGQGLRLIYYSQIVNDFQKGDIAEGYSVSREKKESFPLTVTSAQKNPTAFYLCASRRGGALQETQYFGPGTRLLVL.

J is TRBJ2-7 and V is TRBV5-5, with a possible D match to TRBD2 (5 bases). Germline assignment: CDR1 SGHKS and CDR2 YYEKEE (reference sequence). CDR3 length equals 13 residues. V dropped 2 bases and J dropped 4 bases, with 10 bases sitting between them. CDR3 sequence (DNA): TGTGCCAGCAGCTTCGCGGAGGCTTACGAGCAGTACTTC. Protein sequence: CASSFAEAYEQYF.

The CDR3 DNA follows: TGTGCCAGCGGCTTGCTGGGTCGGGAAGAGACCCAGTACTTC. As protein: CASGLLGREETQYF. V gene TRBV2 combines with J gene TRBJ2-5; D is unclear. CDR1 is SNHLY, CDR2 FYNNEI, per germline. V was trimmed by 8 bases and J by 3 bases, leaving 16 bases between them. CDR3 length: 14 amino acids.

In DNA form, the CDR3 reads TGTGCCACCAGCCCCCTGCAGGGCGTATCTGAGCAGTTCTTC. It is translated as CATSPLQGVSEQFF. The rearrangement uses TRBV15 and TRBJ2-1; maybe TRBD1 (5 bases). The V gene lost 5 bases and the J gene lost 9 bases, with 17 bases spanning the gap. Germline loops: CDR1 LNHNV, CDR2 YYDKDF (reference sequence). The CDR3 runs to 14 residues.

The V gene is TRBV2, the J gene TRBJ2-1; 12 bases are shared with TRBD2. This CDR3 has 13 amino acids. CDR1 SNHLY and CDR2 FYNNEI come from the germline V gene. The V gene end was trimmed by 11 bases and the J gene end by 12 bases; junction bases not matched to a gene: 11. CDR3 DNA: TGTGCCGTGACTAGCGGGAGTTGGATTGGGCAGTTCTTC. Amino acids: CAVTSGSWIGQFF.

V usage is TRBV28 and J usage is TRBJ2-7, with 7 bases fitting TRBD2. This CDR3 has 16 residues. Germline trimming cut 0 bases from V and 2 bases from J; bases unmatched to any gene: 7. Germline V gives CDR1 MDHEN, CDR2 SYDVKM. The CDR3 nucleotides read TGTGCCAGCAGTTTATGGGGTAACGCGGGAGCCTACGAGCAGTACTTC. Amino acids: CASSLWGNAGAYEQYF.

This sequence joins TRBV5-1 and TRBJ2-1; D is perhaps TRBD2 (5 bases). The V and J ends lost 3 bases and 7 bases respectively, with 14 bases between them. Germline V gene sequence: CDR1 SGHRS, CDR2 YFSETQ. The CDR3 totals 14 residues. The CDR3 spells CASSSAAGRNEQFF. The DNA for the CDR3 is TGCGCCAGCAGCTCGGCGGCGGGCCGTAATGAGCAGTTCTTC.

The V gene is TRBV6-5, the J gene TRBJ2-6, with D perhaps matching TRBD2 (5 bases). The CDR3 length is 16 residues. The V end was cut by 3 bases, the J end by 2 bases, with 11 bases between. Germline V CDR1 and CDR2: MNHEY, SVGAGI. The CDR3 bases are TGTGCCAGCAGTTATGCCCTAGCAGCTGGGGCCAACGTCCTGACTTTC. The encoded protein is CASSYALAAGANVLTF.

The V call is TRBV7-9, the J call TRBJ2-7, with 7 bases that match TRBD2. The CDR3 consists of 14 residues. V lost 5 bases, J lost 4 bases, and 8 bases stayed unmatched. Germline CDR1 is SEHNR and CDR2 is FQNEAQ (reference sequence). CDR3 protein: CASSPLGGSYEQYF. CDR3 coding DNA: TGTGCCAGCAGCCCCCTCGGCGGGAGTTACGAGCAGTACTTC.